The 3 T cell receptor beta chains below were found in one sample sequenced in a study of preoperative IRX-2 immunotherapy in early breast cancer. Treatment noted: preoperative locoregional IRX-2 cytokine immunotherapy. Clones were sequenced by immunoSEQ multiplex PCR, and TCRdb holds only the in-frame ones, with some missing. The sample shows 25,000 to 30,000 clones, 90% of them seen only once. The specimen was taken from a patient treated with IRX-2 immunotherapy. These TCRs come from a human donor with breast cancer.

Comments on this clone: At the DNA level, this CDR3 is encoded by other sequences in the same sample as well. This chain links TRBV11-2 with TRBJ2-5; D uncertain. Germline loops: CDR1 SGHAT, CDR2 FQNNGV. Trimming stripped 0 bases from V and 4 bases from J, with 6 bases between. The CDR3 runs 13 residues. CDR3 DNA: TGTGCCAGCAGCTTAGATCAAGTAGAGACCCAGTACTTC. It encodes CASSLDQVETQYF.

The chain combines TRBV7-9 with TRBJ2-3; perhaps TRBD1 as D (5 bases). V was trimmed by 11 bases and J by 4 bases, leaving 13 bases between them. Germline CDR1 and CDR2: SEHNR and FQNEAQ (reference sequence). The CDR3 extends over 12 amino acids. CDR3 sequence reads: CACWAGPDTQYF. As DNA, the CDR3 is TGTGCCTGCTGGGCAGGGCCAGATACGCAGTATTTT.

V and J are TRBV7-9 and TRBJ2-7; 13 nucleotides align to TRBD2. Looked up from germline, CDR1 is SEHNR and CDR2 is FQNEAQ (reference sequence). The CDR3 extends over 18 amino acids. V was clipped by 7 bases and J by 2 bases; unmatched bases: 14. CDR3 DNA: TGTGCCAGCAACACCCTAGGGGGGACTAGCGGGGAAACCTACGAGCAGTACTTC. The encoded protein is CASNTLGGTSGETYEQYF.